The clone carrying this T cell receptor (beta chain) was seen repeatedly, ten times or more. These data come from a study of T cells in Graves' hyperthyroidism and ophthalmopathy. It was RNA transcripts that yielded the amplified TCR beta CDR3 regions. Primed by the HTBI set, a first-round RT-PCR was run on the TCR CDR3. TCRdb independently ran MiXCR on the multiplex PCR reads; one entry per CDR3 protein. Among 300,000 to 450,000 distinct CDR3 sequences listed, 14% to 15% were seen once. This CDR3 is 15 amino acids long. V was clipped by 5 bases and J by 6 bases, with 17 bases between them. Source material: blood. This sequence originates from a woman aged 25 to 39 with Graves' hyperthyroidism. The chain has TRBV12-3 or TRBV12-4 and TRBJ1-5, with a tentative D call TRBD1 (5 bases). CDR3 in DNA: TGTGCCAGCAGTCTCCCGGGGGAAGGGGTTCAGCCCCAGCATTTT. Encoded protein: CASSLPGEGVQPQHF.